A single sample gave rise to the 32 T cell receptor beta chains below, sequenced in a study of OX40 agonist ivuxolimab in advanced cancers. TCRdb's table, derived via immunoSEQ multiplex PCR, lists solely in-frame clones and lacks some. The data show under 90,000 clones, around 83% seen once. Sequenced material: CD4+ or CD8+ T cells sorted from blood, taken in a trial of the OX40 agonist ivuxolimab. All receptors derive from an adult with an advanced solid tumor such as melanoma, head and neck, liver or kidney cancer.

The chain employs TRBV19 and TRBJ2-5; D may be TRBD2 (5 bases). Germline CDR1 reads LNHDA; CDR2 reads SQIVND (reference sequence). The V end was cut by 1 base, the J end by 4 bases, with 7 bases between. CDR3 length equals 13 residues. The chain's CDR3 is CASSIGGGETQYF. The CDR3 DNA follows: TGTGCCAGTAGTATAGGTGGAGGAGAGACCCAGTACTTC. Supplemented by reference TRBV19 and TRBJ2-5, the full variable domain reads DGGITQSPKYLFRKEGQNVTLSCEQNLNHDAMYWYRQDPGQGLRLIYYSQIVNDFQKGDIAEGYSVSREKKESFPLTVTSAQKNPTAFYLCASSIGGGETQYFGPGTRLLVL.

This clone was seen more than once but under ten times. The CDR3 DNA is TGTGCCAGCAGGGGACAGGACACCGGGGAGCTGTTTTTT. It encodes CASRGQDTGELFF. The chain employs TRBV6-4 and TRBJ2-2; 8 bases line up with TRBD1. The germline CDR1 and CDR2 sequences are MRHNA and SNTAGT. This CDR3 spans 13 amino acids. Trimming cost V 6 bases and J 3 bases; bases outside gene matches: 0.

J is TRBJ1-1 and V is TRBV6-6; no clear D gene. The CDR3 loop spans 14 amino acids. The ends were cut back, 9 bases at V and 0 bases at J, with 14 bases in the middle. CDR1 and CDR2 (germline): MNHNY, SVGAGI (reference sequence). The CDR3 is CASADISLNTEAFF. In DNA form, the CDR3 reads TGTGCCAGTGCTGACATAAGCCTGAACACTGAAGCTTTCTTT.

The V and J genes are TRBV7-7 and TRBJ2-1, with 11 bases lining up with TRBD2. Germline CDR1 SSHAT, CDR2 FNYEAQ (reference sequence). The trim removed 7 bases at V and 5 bases at J, leaving 7 bases unmatched. This CDR3 region has 15 residues. As DNA, the CDR3 is TGTGCCAGCAAACCACTAGCGGGGGTAGACAATGAGCAGTTCTTC. Translated: CASKPLAGVDNEQFF. Supplemented by reference TRBV7-7 and TRBJ2-1, the full variable domain reads GAGVSQSPRYKVTKRGQDVTLRCDPISSHATLYWYQQALGQGPEFLTYFNYEAQPDKSGLPSDRFSAERPEGSISTLTIQRTEQRDSAMYRCASKPLAGVDNEQFFGPGTRLTVL.

The chain combines TRBV5-5 with TRBJ2-7; D gene uncertain. V lost 5 bases, J lost 2 bases, and 14 bases lay in between. Per germline, CDR1 SGHKS and CDR2 YYEKEE (reference sequence). This CDR3 is built from 14 residues. The CDR3 loop is CASRPTPDPYEQYF. CDR3 nucleotides: TGTGCCAGCAGACCAACCCCTGACCCCTACGAGCAGTACTTC.

This chain links TRBV18 with TRBJ2-1, with D maybe TRBD2 (5 bases). Germline CDR1 KGHSH, CDR2 LQKENI. The V end was cut by 1 base, the J end by 1 base, with 11 bases between. The CDR3 spans 16 residues. CDR3 in DNA: TGTGCCAGCTCACCACAAACGGGAAAGTCCTACAATGAGCAGTTCTTC. It encodes CASSPQTGKSYNEQFF.

This rearrangement joins TRBV7-6 to TRBJ2-5, with unresolved D. The CDR3 runs 11 residues. Per the germline V gene, CDR1 is SGHVS and CDR2 is FNYEAQ. Deletions cut 5 bases from V and 2 bases from J, with 3 bases between. For the CDR3, the DNA is TGTGCCAGCAGCGGTCAAGAGACCCAGTACTTC. Translating it yields CASSGQETQYF.

The chain carries TRBV29-1 and TRBJ1-2, with D unclear. The CDR3 loop spans 12 amino acids. CDR1 and CDR2 from the germline V gene are SQVTM and ANQGSEA. The ends were cut back, 3 bases at V and 6 bases at J, with 11 bases in the middle. CDR3 loop: CSVEIGRNGYTF. CDR3 bases: TGCAGCGTTGAGATCGGGAGGAATGGCTACACCTTC.

This chain connects TRBV5-6 to TRBJ1-2; tentatively, D is TRBD1 (6 bases). The V gene's germline CDR1 is SGHDT and CDR2 YYEEEE. Trimming took off 4 bases at V and 8 bases at J, with 21 bases between the two ends. The CDR3 has 15 amino acids. CDR3 loop: CASSGGQKTPWGYTF. CDR3 DNA: TGTGCCAGCAGCGGAGGACAGAAGACCCCGTGGGGCTACACCTTC.

The gene calls are TRBV7-2 and TRBJ2-7; TRBD2 aligns across 8 bases. With V trimmed by 1 base and J by 0 bases, 2 bases remained unmatched. The CDR3 consists of 15 residues. CDR1 SGHTA and CDR2 FQGNSA come from the germline V gene. This chain's CDR3 is CASSLERGPSYEQYF. CDR3 bases: TGTGCCAGCAGCTTAGAGCGGGGGCCCTCCTACGAGCAGTACTTC.

The chain is built from TRBV19 and TRBJ2-1; 13 bases map to TRBD2. Looked up from germline, CDR1 is LNHDA and CDR2 is SQIVND (reference sequence). V shed 6 bases and J 9 bases; nucleotides not matched to a gene: 17. The CDR3 loop spans 18 amino acids. The CDR3 region has the DNA TGTGCCAGTAGCTCCGAACGACTAGCGGGGGGCGGTAGGAGTGAGCAGTTCTTC. It encodes CASSSERLAGGGRSEQFF.

The chain has TRBV4-2 and TRBJ2-1; TRBD2 matches at 13 bases. The germline V gene encodes CDR1 LGHNA and CDR2 YNFKEQ. With 5 bases clipped from V and 0 bases from J, the junction kept 13 bases outside the gene matches. This CDR3 has 20 amino acids. CDR3 sequence (DNA): TGTGCCAGCAGCTATGTACTAGCGGGGGGGCGGAGGGGCTCCTACAATGAGCAGTTCTTC. This gives the protein CASSYVLAGGRRGSYNEQFF.

Judged by abundance, this clone is medium-sized. The J gene is TRBJ1-3, the V gene TRBV4-2; D is perhaps TRBD1 (6 bases). CDR3 length equals 18 residues. CDR1 LGHNA and CDR2 YNFKEQ come from the germline V gene. With 0 bases removed from V and 4 bases from J, the gap between germline ends came to 19 bases. CDR3 region: CASSQDWMTGGVGNTIYF. The CDR3, as DNA: TGTGCCAGCAGCCAAGATTGGATGACAGGCGGAGTCGGAAACACCATATATTTT.

This chain joins TRBV10-1 and TRBJ1-4; no reliable D call. The CDR3 spans 13 residues. V was pared by 5 bases and J by 8 bases, with 12 bases between. Germline V gene sequence: CDR1 WNHNN, CDR2 SYGVQD (reference sequence). CDR3 sequence (DNA): TGCGCCAGCAGTTCGACCGCCGGAGAAAAACTGTTTTTT. This codes for CASSSTAGEKLFF.

V gene TRBV10-3 combines with J gene TRBJ2-5, with D perhaps TRBD1 or TRBD2 (5 bases each). The germline V and J ends were trimmed by 4 bases and 5 bases, with 14 bases remaining between them. This CDR3 is built from 14 residues. Germline lookup yields CDR1 ENHRY and CDR2 SYGVKD. CDR3 in amino acids: CAISGPGARETQYF. The CDR3 coding sequence is TGTGCCATCAGTGGACCCGGGGCCAGGGAGACCCAGTACTTC.

The chain is built from TRBV10-1 and TRBJ1-1; D is possibly TRBD1 (5 bases). The CDR3 covers 13 residues. Trimming took off 7 bases at V and 8 bases at J, with 17 bases between the two ends. Germline CDR1 and CDR2: WNHNN and SYGVQD (reference sequence). CDR3 nucleotide sequence: TGCGCCAGCACCAACATTCGGGACGGCGAAGCTTTCTTT. Protein: CASTNIRDGEAFF.

This clone was seen once. This chain's CDR3 is CASSIGLAGPTGELFF. CDR3 bases: TGTGCCAGCAGCATAGGACTAGCGGGACCCACCGGGGAGCTGTTTTTT. The chain employs TRBV7-7 and TRBJ2-2; TRBD2 matches at 12 bases. CDR1 and CDR2 (germline): SSHAT, FNYEAQ (reference sequence). The junction had 5 bases not matched to a gene; V was cut back by 5 bases and J by 4 bases. This CDR3 contains 16 residues.

On this clone: This sample includes further DNA sequences coding for the same CDR3. The chain couples TRBV5-4 to TRBJ1-6; D gene ambiguous. Trimming left V 2 bases short and J 6 bases short, with 9 bases between. CDR3 length equals 14 residues. The germline V gene has CDR1 SGHNT and CDR2 YYREEE (reference sequence). The CDR3 region is CASSFRAANSPLHF. CDR3 nucleotide sequence: TGTGCCAGCAGCTTCCGTGCAGCTAATTCACCCCTCCACTTT.

Only a few counts were recorded for this clone. The rearrangement links TRBV30 to TRBJ2-3; D may be TRBD2 (6 bases). Looked up from germline, CDR1 is GTSNPN and CDR2 is SVGIG (reference sequence). Trimming pared 2 bases from V and 0 bases from J, leaving 12 bases between. The CDR3 is 15 amino acids. The chain's CDR3 is CAWSRGGTSTDTQYF. The CDR3, as DNA: TGTGCCTGGAGTAGGGGCGGGACTAGCACAGATACGCAGTATTTT.

This rearrangement joins TRBV6-5 to TRBJ2-1; 7 bases are a match to TRBD2. Germline trimming cut 0 bases from V and 12 bases from J; bases unmatched to any gene: 14. CDR3 length equals 16 residues. Germline V gene sequence: CDR1 MNHEY, CDR2 SVGAGI. CDR3 in DNA: TGTGCCAGCAGTTACTCTCCAGGGAGGGCTTACCATGGGCAGTTCTTC. It is translated as CASSYSPGRAYHGQFF.

This clone was seen a single time. The genes are TRBV30 and TRBJ1-5, with D hard to call. There are 15 residues in the CDR3. The V gene lost 2 bases and the J gene lost 2 bases, with 13 bases spanning the gap. The germline gives CDR1 GTSNPN, CDR2 SVGIG (reference sequence). The CDR3 protein is CAWSHTLGGNQPQHF. The CDR3 nucleotides read TGTGCCTGGAGTCACACCCTCGGAGGCAATCAGCCCCAGCATTTT.

The CDR3 nucleotides read TGTGCCAGCAGTTTATCGATCCTAGGGACCCTTGATAGGAATCAGCCCCAGCATTTT. It translates to CASSLSILGTLDRNQPQHF. This sequence joins TRBV28 and TRBJ1-5, with D possibly matching TRBD1 (5 bases). V was cut by 1 base and J by 4 bases, with 23 bases left in between. The germline V gene has CDR1 MDHEN and CDR2 SYDVKM. CDR3 size: 19 residues. Looking up the rest from reference TRBV28 and TRBJ1-5 gives the full variable domain: DVKVTQSSRYLVKRTGEKVFLECVQDMDHENMFWYRQDPGLGLRLIYFSYDVKMKEKGDIPEGYSVSREKKERFSLILESASTNQTSMYLCASSLSILGTLDRNQPQHFGDGTRLSIL.

This clone was observed once. This rearrangement joins TRBV27 to TRBJ1-4; weak D call: TRBD1 (5 bases). Germline V lookup: CDR1 MNHEY, CDR2 SMNVEV (reference sequence). The CDR3 loop spans 15 amino acids. Trimming left V 7 bases short and J 8 bases short, with 20 bases between. CDR3: CASMGVGSGEEKLFF. DNA for the CDR3: TGTGCCAGCATGGGGGTTGGGTCAGGTGAGGAAAAACTGTTTTTT.

The chain couples TRBV6-1 to TRBJ2-2; D tentatively fits TRBD1 or TRBD2 (5 bases each). Trimming removed 7 bases from V and 2 bases from J, with 14 bases in between. The CDR3 spans 15 residues. CDR1 is MNHNS, CDR2 SASEGT, per germline. The CDR3 spells CASTSEGRNTGELFF. DNA of the CDR3: TGTGCCAGCACCTCCGAGGGACGTAACACCGGGGAGCTGTTTTTT.

The sample holds one count of this clone. V usage is TRBV7-9 and J usage is TRBJ1-2; no reliable D call. V lost 4 bases to trimming and J lost 0 bases, with 15 bases between them. The germline CDR1 and CDR2 sequences are SEHNR and FQNEAQ (reference sequence). The CDR3 is made up of 16 amino acids. The CDR3, as DNA: TGTGCCAGCAGCTCGGACCGGGCCCTAGCTAACTATGGCTACACCTTC. Amino acid sequence: CASSSDRALANYGYTF.

V and J are TRBV29-1 and TRBJ1-4; TRBD1 might be the D (6 bases). Germline V gene sequence: CDR1 SQVTM, CDR2 ANQGSEA. This CDR3 has 14 residues. The germline V and J ends were trimmed by 6 bases and 5 bases, with 16 bases remaining between them. CDR3 sequence reads: CSVAGRGLNEKLFF. The CDR3 bases are TGCAGCGTAGCTGGCAGGGGCCTCAATGAAAAACTGTTTTTT. Supplemented by reference TRBV29-1 and TRBJ1-4, the full variable domain reads SAVISQKPSRDICQRGTSLTIQCQVDSQVTMMFWYRQQPGQSLTLIATANQGSEATYESGFVIDKFPISRPNLTFSTLTVSNMSPEDSSIYLCSVAGRGLNEKLFFGSGTQLSVL.

The J gene is TRBJ2-1, the V gene TRBV11-3, with 7 nucleotides matching TRBD1. This CDR3 region has 14 residues. V shed 5 bases and J 10 bases; nucleotides not matched to a gene: 11. Germline-derived CDR1 and CDR2 are SGHNT and YENEEA. Written as DNA, the CDR3 is TGTGCCAGCAGCCAATCCCTCGACAGGGCGGAGCAGTTCTTC. This sequence encodes CASSQSLDRAEQFF.

This chain joins TRBV7-9 and TRBJ1-3; tentatively, D is TRBD1 (5 bases). The germline CDR1 and CDR2 sequences are SEHNR and FQNEAQ (reference sequence). The CDR3 consists of 16 residues. The germline V and J ends were trimmed by 5 bases and 0 bases, with 14 bases remaining between them. The CDR3 spells CASSLGTYSSGNTIYF. CDR3 DNA: TGTGCCAGCAGCCTTGGGACGTACAGCTCTGGAAACACCATATATTTT.

V and J are TRBV7-8 and TRBJ2-2; the D is unclear. V was shortened by 8 bases and J by 4 bases, with 11 bases between the two germline ends. The germline CDR1 and CDR2 sequences are SGHVS and FQNEAQ. This CDR3 spans 13 amino acids. CDR3 in DNA: TGTGCCAGCTTGGGTAGGGCCACCGGGGAGCTGTTTTTT. The encoded protein is CASLGRATGELFF.

The V call is TRBV28, the J call TRBJ1-2, with no clear D. There are 12 residues in the CDR3. Trimming shortened V by 8 bases and J by 6 bases, and 13 bases separated the two germline ends. Looked up from germline, CDR1 is MDHEN and CDR2 is SYDVKM. CDR3 residues: CASGVPPHGYTF. For the CDR3, the DNA is TGTGCCAGCGGGGTTCCTCCTCATGGCTACACCTTC.

This chain connects TRBV30 to TRBJ1-2; D might be TRBD1 (6 bases). The CDR3 contains 13 residues. Germline V gives CDR1 GTSNPN, CDR2 SVGIG (reference sequence). V lost 0 bases and J lost 3, with 8 bases in between. The CDR3 is CAWSVRGHYGYTF. In DNA, the CDR3 is TGTGCCTGGAGTGTTCGGGGGCACTATGGCTACACCTTC.

The V gene is TRBV28, the J gene TRBJ2-2; maybe TRBD2 (7 bases). Looked up from germline, CDR1 is MDHEN and CDR2 is SYDVKM. Trimming took 4 bases from V and 3 from J, leaving 21 bases between them. The CDR3 runs to 18 residues. The CDR3 region has the DNA TGTGCCAGCAGTTCCCCGGTTTGGGGGGGGCGAGACACCGGGGAGCTGTTTTTT. Amino acid sequence: CASSSPVWGGRDTGELFF.